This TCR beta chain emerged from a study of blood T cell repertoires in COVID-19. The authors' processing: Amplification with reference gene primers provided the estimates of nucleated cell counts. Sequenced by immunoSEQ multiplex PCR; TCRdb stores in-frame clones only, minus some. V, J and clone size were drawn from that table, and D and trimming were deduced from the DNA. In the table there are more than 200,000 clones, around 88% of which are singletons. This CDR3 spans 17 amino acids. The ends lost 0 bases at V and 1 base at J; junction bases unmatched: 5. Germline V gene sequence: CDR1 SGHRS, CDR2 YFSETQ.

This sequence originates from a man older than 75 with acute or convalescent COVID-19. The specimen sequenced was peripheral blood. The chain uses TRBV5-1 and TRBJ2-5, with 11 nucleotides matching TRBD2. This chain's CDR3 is CASSLGLAGGLQETQYF. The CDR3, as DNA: TGCGCCAGCAGCTTGGGTCTAGCGGGGGGCCTCCAAGAGACCCAGTACTTC. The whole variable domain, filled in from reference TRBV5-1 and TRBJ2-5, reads KAGVTQTPRYLIKTRGQQVTLSCSPISGHRSVSWYQQTPGQGLQFLFEYFSETQRNKGNFPGRFSGRQFSNSRSEMNVSTLELGDSALYLCASSLGLAGGLQETQYFGPGTRLLVL.